Each of the 27 T cell receptor beta chains below was sequenced from the same sample in a study of cytomegalovirus exposure and HLA in healthy donors. Both 60 Vbeta primers and 13 Jbeta primers went into the PCR. The assay was immunoSEQ multiplex PCR, and TCRdb's table has in-frame clones only and misses some. Of 140,000 to 150,000 clones detected, about 80% appear once; the ten largest clones hold roughly 9.9%. The specimen sequenced was PBMCs. These receptors all stem from a woman in her fifties or sixties in good health and CMV-seropositive.

The rearrangement uses TRBV2 and TRBJ2-2, with 8 bases that match TRBD2. Germline lookup yields CDR1 SNHLY and CDR2 FYNNEI. The CDR3 consists of 15 residues. The junction had 11 bases not matched to a gene; V was cut back by 6 bases and J by 8 bases. For the CDR3, the DNA is TGTGCCAGCAGCGTAATAGCGGGGAGCAATGGGGAGCTGTTTTTT. It translates to CASSVIAGSNGELFF.

Details on this clone: The same CDR3 also results from other DNA sequences found in this sample. The chain carries TRBV9 and TRBJ2-7, with 10 bases identical to TRBD2. Germline lookup yields CDR1 SGDLS and CDR2 YYNGEE. This CDR3 comprises 15 residues. After removal of 0 bases from V and 4 bases from J, the junction contained 4 bases not matched to a gene. The CDR3 DNA reads as TGTGCCAGCAGCGTAGGCACTAGCGGGACTTACGAGCAGTACTTC. This gives the protein CASSVGTSGTYEQYF.

The chain has TRBV7-9 and TRBJ2-1; TRBD2 aligns across 7 bases. The CDR3 covers 16 residues. J gave up 0 bases and V 5 bases, and 7 bases lay outside the gene matches. Looked up from germline, CDR1 is SEHNR and CDR2 is FQNEAQ (reference sequence). The CDR3 bases are TGTGCCAGCAGCACAAGCGGGGCTAACTCCTACAATGAGCAGTTCTTC. It specifies CASSTSGANSYNEQFF.

The chain links TRBV7-2 to TRBJ1-5, with 9 bases lining up with TRBD1. J gave up 1 base and V 6 bases, and 4 bases lay outside the gene matches. The CDR3 has 15 residues. CDR1 SGHTA and CDR2 FQGNSA come from the germline V gene. CDR3 DNA: TGTGCCAGCAGTCTACAGGGGGCGAGCAATCAGCCCCAGCATTTT. Its protein is CASSLQGASNQPQHF.

The chain's CDR3 is CASSHPGNQETQYF. CDR3 nucleotides: TGCGCCAGCAGCCACCCGGGAAACCAAGAGACCCAGTACTTC. This chain joins TRBV4-1 and TRBJ2-5, with TRBD2 as a possible D gene (5 bases). The V gene lost 3 bases and the J gene lost 0 bases, with 8 bases spanning the gap. The germline gives CDR1 MGHRA, CDR2 YSYEKL. This CDR3 has 14 amino acids.

The chain links TRBV28 to TRBJ2-7, with 11 bases matching TRBD2. Germline V gene sequence: CDR1 MDHEN, CDR2 SYDVKM. The CDR3 spans 14 residues. V lost 8 bases to trimming and J lost 4 bases; unmatched junction nucleotides: 7. The CDR3, as DNA: TGTGCCAGCTTGTCCCCTAGCGGGAGGTACGAGCAGTACTTC. This translates into CASLSPSGRYEQYF.

The DNA for the CDR3 is TGTGCCACCAGCAGGGCCAGAGGGTTCGAGCAGTACTTC. Translated: CATSRARGFEQYF. The chain has TRBV15 and TRBJ2-7; TRBD2 is a possible D gene (5 bases). V lost 3 bases, J lost 6 bases, and 12 bases lay in between. The germline V gene encodes CDR1 LNHNV and CDR2 YYDKDF (reference sequence). The CDR3 loop spans 13 amino acids.

The chain carries TRBV19 and TRBJ2-2, with D tentatively TRBD1 (6 bases). The CDR3 extends over 15 amino acids. CDR1 LNHDA and CDR2 SQIVND come from the germline V gene (reference sequence). Trimming removed 11 bases from V and 4 bases from J, with 20 bases in between. CDR3 sequence: CALRIGGRGTGELFF. Here the CDR3 DNA reads TGTGCCCTCAGAATCGGAGGCAGGGGCACCGGGGAGCTGTTTTTT.

This chain connects TRBV5-1 to TRBJ2-7; TRBD2 aligns across 10 bases. Germline trimming cut 3 bases from V and 6 bases from J; bases unmatched to any gene: 6. Germline-derived CDR1 and CDR2 are SGHRS and YFSETQ. The CDR3 is 14 residues long. CDR3 region: CASSSLAGAVEQYF. CDR3 DNA sequence: TGCGCCAGCAGCTCTCTAGCGGGAGCTGTCGAGCAGTACTTC.

V usage is TRBV7-2 and J usage is TRBJ2-7, with D unclear. The V end was cut by 1 base, the J end by 3 bases, with 16 bases between. CDR1 is SGHTA and CDR2 is FQGNSA in the germline V gene. The CDR3 is 16 residues long. The CDR3 DNA is TGTGCCAGCAGCTTAGTTGGTAGAAGAGCGCGCTACGAGCAGTACTTC. Encoded protein: CASSLVGRRARYEQYF.

The chain joins TRBV27 to TRBJ2-3; D is unresolved. CDR3 length: 15 residues. V was trimmed by 1 base and J by 1 base, leaving 9 bases between them. Germline assignment: CDR1 MNHEY and CDR2 SMNVEV (reference sequence). CDR3 in amino acids: CASSLLYSRTDTQYF. In nucleotides, the CDR3 is TGTGCCAGCAGTTTATTGTACAGTCGCACAGATACGCAGTATTTT.

The CDR3 protein is CASSSRLAQGANEQYF. The CDR3, as DNA: TGTGCCAGCAGCTCCCGACTAGCGCAAGGAGCCAACGAGCAGTACTTC. V and J are TRBV5-6 and TRBJ2-7, with 8 bases that match TRBD2. The CDR3 loop spans 16 amino acids. Germline trimming cut 3 bases from V and 5 bases from J; bases unmatched to any gene: 13. Germline V lookup: CDR1 SGHDT, CDR2 YYEEEE.

This clone was seen only once. The chain is built from TRBV6-5 and TRBJ2-2; D is undetermined. Germline CDR1 MNHEY, CDR2 SVGAGI. Trimming left V 5 bases short and J 0 bases short, with 7 bases between. The CDR3 spans 14 residues. The CDR3 reads CASSLQTNTGELFF. In DNA form, the CDR3 reads TGTGCCAGCAGTCTACAGACGAACACCGGGGAGCTGTTTTTT.

The chain has TRBV28 and TRBJ1-5; TRBD1 is a possible D gene (6 bases). This CDR3 has 13 residues. The ends were cut back, 4 bases at V and 8 bases at J, with 12 bases in the middle. Germline V gene data show CDR1 as MDHEN and CDR2 as SYDVKM. The CDR3 is CASSYTGREPQHF. CDR3 coding DNA: TGTGCCAGCAGTTATACAGGGCGTGAGCCCCAGCATTTT.

The chain is built from TRBV5-5 and TRBJ1-5; D is perhaps TRBD1 (5 bases). Germline V CDR1 and CDR2: SGHKS, YYEKEE (reference sequence). The CDR3 runs to 14 residues. Trimming cost V 1 base and J 1 base, with 6 bases left between them. The CDR3 spells CASSLTGSNQPQHF. CDR3 bases: TGTGCCAGCAGCTTGACAGGAAGCAATCAGCCCCAGCATTTT.

The chain is built from TRBV10-3 and TRBJ2-5; D is possibly TRBD2 (5 bases). This CDR3 has 15 amino acids. In germline, CDR1 is ENHRY, CDR2 SYGVKD. Trimming removed 0 bases from V and 5 bases from J, with 13 bases in between. This chain's CDR3 is CAISESSGIRETQYF. The CDR3 coding sequence is TGTGCCATCAGTGAGTCGAGCGGAATAAGGGAGACCCAGTACTTC.

The table lists this clone with a few counts. The gene calls are TRBV30 and TRBJ2-1; 7 nucleotides line up with TRBD2. This CDR3 comprises 15 residues. Germline V gene data show CDR1 as GTSNPN and CDR2 as SVGIG (reference sequence). After removal of 3 bases from V and 0 bases from J, the junction contained 5 bases not matched to a gene. CDR3 region: CAWSDGTTSYNEQFF. In DNA form, the CDR3 reads TGTGCCTGGAGCGACGGGACTACCTCCTACAATGAGCAGTTCTTC. Full variable domain (remainder filled in from reference TRBV30 and TRBJ2-1): SQTIHQWPATLVQPVGSPLSLECTVEGTSNPNLYWYRQAAGRGLQLLFYSVGIGQISSEVPQNLSASRPQDRQFILSSKKLLLSDSGFYLCAWSDGTTSYNEQFFGPGTRLTVL.

The chain uses TRBV28 and TRBJ2-7, with 10 bases identical to TRBD2. CDR1 MDHEN and CDR2 SYDVKM come from the germline V gene. With V trimmed by 8 bases and J by 5 bases, 12 bases remained unmatched. The CDR3 is 15 amino acids. The chain's CDR3 is CASATLAGTSDEQYF. CDR3 nucleotide sequence: TGTGCCAGCGCTACCCTCGCCGGGACTAGCGACGAGCAGTACTTC.

The chain employs TRBV9 and TRBJ2-7; TRBD2 might be the D (5 bases). CDR1 is SGDLS, CDR2 YYNGEE, per germline. This CDR3 comprises 14 residues. The V end was cut by 0 bases, the J end by 7 bases, with 14 bases between. The CDR3 DNA follows: TGTGCCAGCAGCGTAGGGGGAGAAGGGTATGAGCAGTACTTC. It codes for CASSVGGEGYEQYF.

This chain links TRBV7-3 with TRBJ2-3; no clear D gene. CDR1 SGHTA and CDR2 FQGTGA come from the germline V gene. With 2 bases removed from V and 6 bases from J, the gap between germline ends came to 9 bases. CDR3 length: 13 amino acids. Here the CDR3 DNA reads TGTGCCAGCAGCTTACTCGGCGGTGATACGCAGTATTTT. Translation gives CASSLLGGDTQYF.

The rearrangement links TRBV4-1 to TRBJ2-5; possible D gene TRBD2, 6 bases. Between the trimmed V and J ends, which lost 0 bases and 5 bases, there was a span of 25 bases. Germline CDR1 and CDR2: MGHRA and YSYEKL. The CDR3 has 19 amino acids. The CDR3 protein is CASSQDAAFQTRDSETQYF. CDR3 DNA: TGCGCCAGCAGCCAAGATGCCGCCTTCCAAACCCGGGACTCCGAGACCCAGTACTTC.

The rearrangement uses TRBV19 and TRBJ1-3; D gene ambiguous. Germline CDR1 LNHDA, CDR2 SQIVND (reference sequence). The CDR3 length is 12 residues. V was shortened by 5 bases and J by 3 bases, with 5 bases between the two germline ends. The CDR3: CASSLNGNTIYF. In DNA, the CDR3 is TGTGCCAGTAGTCTAAATGGAAACACCATATATTTT.

The gene calls are TRBV4-1 and TRBJ2-5; D perhaps matches TRBD2 (6 bases). Deletions cut 1 base from V and 1 base from J, with 7 bases between. Germline CDR1 is MGHRA and CDR2 is YSYEKL. This CDR3 is 14 amino acids long. The DNA for the CDR3 is TGCGCCAGCAGCCAAGCGGGGGTCCAAGAGACCCAGTACTTC. Translation: CASSQAGVQETQYF.

This chain joins TRBV5-4 and TRBJ2-3, with 9 bases matching TRBD1. Per the germline V gene, CDR1 is SGHNT and CDR2 is YYREEE (reference sequence). This CDR3 has 15 amino acids. J gave up 2 bases and V 4 bases, and 5 bases lay outside the gene matches. DNA of the CDR3: TGTGCCAGCAGCCGGACAGGGGCCTACACAGATACGCAGTATTTT. Translation gives CASSRTGAYTDTQYF. Full variable domain (outside the CDR3, taken from reference TRBV5-4 and TRBJ2-3): ETGVTQSPTHLIKTRGQQVTLRCSSQSGHNTVSWYQQALGQGPQFIFQYYREEENGRGNFPPRFSGLQFPNYSSELNVNALELDDSALYLCASSRTGAYTDTQYFGPGTRLTVL.

The CDR3 DNA follows: TGTGCCAGCAGTTACGTGCGCAGGGATCGCACAGATACGCAGTATTTT. It codes for CASSYVRRDRTDTQYF. This rearrangement joins TRBV6-6 to TRBJ2-3; D is perhaps TRBD1 (5 bases). The CDR3 is 16 amino acids. V lost 2 bases and J 1 base, leaving 13 bases between the germline ends. Germline lookup yields CDR1 MNHNY and CDR2 SVGAGI (reference sequence).

The chain links TRBV4-3 to TRBJ2-7, with 9 bases fitting TRBD1. Germline lookup yields CDR1 LGHNA and CDR2 YSLEER. V trimming: 4 bases; J trimming: 5 bases; junction bases outside the gene matches: 12. The CDR3 loop spans 16 amino acids. CDR3 sequence (DNA): TGCGCCAGCAGCCCCCAGGGGGGACAGGGTCCCCACGAGCAGTACTTC. It yields the protein CASSPQGGQGPHEQYF.

This chain connects TRBV27 to TRBJ2-1; 10 nucleotides line up with TRBD1. Germline V gene sequence: CDR1 MNHEY, CDR2 SMNVEV (reference sequence). The CDR3 totals 15 residues. The J segment lost 3 bases and the V segment lost 8 bases, leaving 7 bases of the junction unmatched. The CDR3: CASLSGTGDYNEQFF. As DNA, the CDR3 is TGTGCCAGCTTATCCGGGACAGGGGACTACAATGAGCAGTTCTTC.